These T cell receptor beta chains were read from a single sample in a study of CXCR3-negative and CXCR3-positive naive CD8 T cells. TCRdb processed the 5' RACE reads again and assigns one entry to each CDR3 protein, with no DNA. This listing includes tens of thousands of distinct CDR3 sequences. What was sequenced was naive CXCR3+ CD8+ T cells from blood. The receptors stem from a human donor in good health. Some clones in this sample may be carry-over from other donors' samples. Each CDR3 is given with its conserved first and last residue.

j_call v_call cdr3_aa
TRBJ2-1 TRBV15 CATSRTSGAFNEKFF
TRBJ1-1 TRBV7-9 CASSSLGGTEAFF
TRBJ2-2 TRBV7-3 CASSLTLQGATGELFF
TRBJ2-7 TRBV7-2 CASSPENRGRYEQYF
TRBJ2-1 TRBV5-6 CASSFRDRSNEQFF
TRBJ1-6 TRBV15 CATSREGDRVGSTLHF
TRBJ2-6 TRBV7-9 CASSSTEILRPPSGANVLTF
TRBJ2-1 TRBV19 CASRGTKSSYNEQFF
TRBJ2-1 TRBV7-2 CASSTAGSRGYNEQFF
TRBJ2-2 TRBV6-4 CASRDLRGGNTGELFF
TRBJ1-4 TRBV21-1 CASSKSRTENEKLFF
TRBJ2-7 TRBV9 CASSSPGSGTYEQYF
TRBJ2-2 TRBV5-1 CASRGLAGIDTGELFF
TRBJ2-1 TRBV5-1 CASSLAFRTGVPHEQFF
TRBJ2-2 TRBV7-9 CASRQGQNTGELFF
TRBJ1-2 TRBV7-3 CASSLIRPEGYTF